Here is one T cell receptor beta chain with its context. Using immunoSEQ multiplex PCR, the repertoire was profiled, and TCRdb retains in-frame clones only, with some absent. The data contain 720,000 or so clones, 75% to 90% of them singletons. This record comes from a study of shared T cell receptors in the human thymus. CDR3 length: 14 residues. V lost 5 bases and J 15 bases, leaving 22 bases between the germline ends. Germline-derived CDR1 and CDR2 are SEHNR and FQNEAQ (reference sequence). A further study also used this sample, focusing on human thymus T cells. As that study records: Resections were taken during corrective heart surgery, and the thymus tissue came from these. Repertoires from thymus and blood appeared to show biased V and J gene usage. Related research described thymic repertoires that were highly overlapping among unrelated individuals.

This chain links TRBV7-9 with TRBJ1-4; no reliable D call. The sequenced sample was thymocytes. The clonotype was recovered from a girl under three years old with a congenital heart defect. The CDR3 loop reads CASSPLIGEELLFF. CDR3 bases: TGTGCCAGCAGCCCGCTGATCGGGGAGGAGTTATTGTTTTTT.